This T cell receptor (beta chain) comes out of a study of radiation and T cells in renal cell carcinoma. Study-level points and caveats: In blood, top tumor clones expanded by 2 weeks, shrinking by 4.

Time point in this sample: baseline pretreatment blood. Described treatment: 15 Gy SBRT to primary tumor, nephrectomy 4 weeks later. Germline V gene data show CDR1 as SGHVS and CDR2 as FNYEAQ. The CDR3 extends over 14 amino acids. The V gene lost 0 bases and the J gene lost 4 bases, with 7 bases spanning the gap. As regards this clone: Its antigen is still unknown.

Repertoires were generated with immunoSEQ multiplex PCR, while TCRdb's copy carries only in-frame clones and drops some. Seen here are 95,000 or so clones, 75% to 90% observed once, and the top ten hold approximately 7.9%. This specimen consisted of blood, obtained from a patient whose treatment included radiotherapy and nephrectomy. The receptor was derived from a man aged 50 to 60 with renal cell carcinoma. The rearrangement uses TRBV7-6 and TRBJ1-5; perhaps TRBD1 as D (5 bases). The CDR3 sequence: CASSLAGANQPQHF. CDR3 in DNA: TGTGCCAGCAGCTTAGCAGGGGCAAATCAGCCCCAGCATTTT.